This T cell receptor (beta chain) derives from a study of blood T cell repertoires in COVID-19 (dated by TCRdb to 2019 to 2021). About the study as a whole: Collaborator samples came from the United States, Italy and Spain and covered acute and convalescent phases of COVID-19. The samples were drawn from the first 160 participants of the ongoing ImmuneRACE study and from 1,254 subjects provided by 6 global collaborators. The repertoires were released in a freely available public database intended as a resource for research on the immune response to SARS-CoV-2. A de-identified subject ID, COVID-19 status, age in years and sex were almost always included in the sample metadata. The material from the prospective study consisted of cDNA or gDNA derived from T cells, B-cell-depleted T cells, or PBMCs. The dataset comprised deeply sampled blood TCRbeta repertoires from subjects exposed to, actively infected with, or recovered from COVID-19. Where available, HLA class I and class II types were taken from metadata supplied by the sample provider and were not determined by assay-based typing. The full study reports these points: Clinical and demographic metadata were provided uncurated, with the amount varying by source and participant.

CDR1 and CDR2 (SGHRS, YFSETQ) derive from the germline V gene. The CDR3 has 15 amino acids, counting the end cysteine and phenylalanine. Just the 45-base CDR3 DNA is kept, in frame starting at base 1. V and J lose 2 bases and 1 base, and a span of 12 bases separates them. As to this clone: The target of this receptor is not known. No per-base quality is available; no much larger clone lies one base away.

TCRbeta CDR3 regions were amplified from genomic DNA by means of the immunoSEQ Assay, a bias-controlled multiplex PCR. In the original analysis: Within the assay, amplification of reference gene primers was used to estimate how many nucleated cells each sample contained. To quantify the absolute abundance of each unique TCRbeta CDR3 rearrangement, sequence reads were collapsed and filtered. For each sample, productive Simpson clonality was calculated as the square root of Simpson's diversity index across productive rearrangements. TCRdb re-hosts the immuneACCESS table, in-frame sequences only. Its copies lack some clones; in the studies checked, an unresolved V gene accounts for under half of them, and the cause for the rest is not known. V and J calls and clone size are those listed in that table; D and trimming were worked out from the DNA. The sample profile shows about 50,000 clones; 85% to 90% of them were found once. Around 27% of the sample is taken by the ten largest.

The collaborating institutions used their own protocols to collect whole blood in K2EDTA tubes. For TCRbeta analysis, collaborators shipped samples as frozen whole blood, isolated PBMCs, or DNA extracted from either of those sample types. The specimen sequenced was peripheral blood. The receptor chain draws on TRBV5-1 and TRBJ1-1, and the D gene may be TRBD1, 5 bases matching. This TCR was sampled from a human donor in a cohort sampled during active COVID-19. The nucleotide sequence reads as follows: TGCGCCAGCAGCTTCACCCGGACACAGAACACTGAAGCTTTCTTT. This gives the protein CASSFTRTQNTEAFF.